This T cell receptor (beta chain) was observed in a study of identical twins. General study findings and limits: Model-predicted out-of-frame TCR alpha sharing fell below observed values in monozygotic twins. Insertions were fewer in abundant cord blood beta clonotypes, whereas memory repertoires showed none of this pattern.

With regard to this clonotype: Its antigen is as yet unknown.

A universal primer site came from template switching; cDNA carried unique molecular identifiers. Each CDR3 protein is one row after TCRdb ran MiXCR on the 5' RACE reads. This table has 15,000 to 20,000 distinct CDR3 sequences, roughly 70% appearing once. No donor was unhealthy or non-Caucasian. The sequence came from a woman aged 18-30 years in good health. This table probably holds off-target reads from a library built for another chain. Material for sequencing was memory (CD45RO+) T cells sorted from blood.

The CDR3 loop is CASSEFVGGPNEKLFF. In nucleotides, the CDR3 is TGTGCCAGCAGTGAGTTTGTCGGGGGGCCGAATGAAAAACTGTTTTTT. The chain is built from TRBV25-1 and TRBJ1-4; D is perhaps TRBD1 (6 bases). CDR3 length: 16 amino acids. The germline V and J ends were trimmed by 3 bases and 5 bases, with 16 bases remaining between them. Per the germline V gene, CDR1 is MGHDK and CDR2 is SYGVNS.